Listed below are T cell receptor beta chains from one sample, sequenced in a study of shared clonotypes between healthy human individuals. This table comes from immunoSEQ multiplex PCR, and its TCRdb copy is limited to in-frame clones, with some not included. The sample yields 700,000 to 950,000 clones, about 96% seen once. Sequencing was performed on naive CD8+ T cells sorted from blood. The receptor source for this set is a man aged 25 to 40 in good health. CDR3s include the opening cysteine and the closing phenylalanine or tryptophan. A D gene is named only where the DNA matches it firmly. The size entry is marked missing in some rows and otherwise reads once, few, many or a size class.

>16|-|TRBD1|TRBV28|TRBJ2-7
TGTGCCAGCAGTCCACTTTCCGGGACAGCTTCCTACGAGCAGTACTTC
CASSPLSGTASYEQYF
>15|-|TRBD2|TRBV11-2|TRBJ2-7
TGTGCCAGCAGCCCTACACTAGCGGTTGACTACGAGCAGTACTTC
CASSPTLAVDYEQYF
>14|-|-|TRBV27|TRBJ2-7
TGTGCCAGCAGTCCGGTGGGGTACCTCTACGAGCAGTACTTC
CASSPVGYLYEQYF
>11|-|-|TRBV2|TRBJ2-7
TGTGCCAGCAGGGGGAGAAACGAGCAGTACTTC
CASRGRNEQYF
>12|-|-|TRBV4-1|TRBJ1-1
TGCGCCAGCAGCCCCCAGGGAACTGAAGCTTTCTTT
CASSPQGTEAFF
>18|-|TRBD2|TRBV5-1|TRBJ2-5
TGCGCCAGCAGCTTGGCCTTTGAAGACCTAGCGGATCAAGAGACCCAGTACTTC
CASSLAFEDLADQETQYF
>15|-|TRBD2|TRBV4-1|TRBJ2-7
TGCGCCAGCAGCCAATATTCGACTAGCGGGAGCCCGCAGTACTTC
CASSQYSTSGSPQYF
>15|-|TRBD1|TRBV19|TRBJ2-2
TGTGCCAGTAGTATCACAGGGGGCGCCGCCGGGGAGCTGTTTTTT
CASSITGGAAGELFF
>17|-|-|TRBV13|TRBJ2-7
TGTGCCAGCAGCTTAGAACGGAAGAAGGACCCCATGAACGAGCAGTACTTC
CASSLERKKDPMNEQYF
>14|-|-|TRBV13|TRBJ2-4
TGTGCCAGCAGCTTAGGGGGGAACAAAAACATTCAGTACTTC
CASSLGGNKNIQYF
>16|-|TRBD2|TRBV7-9|TRBJ2-1
TGTGCCAGCAGCCCCCCTACTAGCGGACGATACAATGAGCAGTTCTTC
CASSPPTSGRYNEQFF
>16|-|TRBD2|TRBV9|TRBJ2-1
TGTGCCAGCAGCGTAAGCGGGGCTAGCGACCACAATGAGCAGTTCTTC
CASSVSGASDHNEQFF
>18|once|TRBD1|TRBV28|TRBJ1-5
TGTGCCAGCAGTTTGGCCACAGCTATGGACAGGGCCAATCAGCCCCAGCATTTT
CASSLATAMDRANQPQHF
>16|-|-|TRBV27|TRBJ2-1
TGTGCCAGCAGTCCTCAGTTGAGGGAGTCAACCCATGAGCAGTTCTTC
CASSPQLRESTHEQFF
>14|-|-|TRBV27|TRBJ2-7
TGTGCCAGCAGTACTGCCTGGGGTTCCTACGAGCAGTACTTC
CASSTAWGSYEQYF
>12|-|TRBD2|TRBV18|TRBJ2-7
TGTGCCCCTCAGCGGGACCACTACGAGCAGTACTTC
CAPQRDHYEQYF
>15|-|-|TRBV2|TRBJ2-7
TGTGCCAGCAGTGGAGGGCGGACTAACTCCTACGAGCAGTACTTC
CASSGGRTNSYEQYF
>16|-|TRBD2|TRBV27|TRBJ2-1
TGTGCCAGCAGTCTCGGACTAGCGGAGTCCTACAATGAGCAGTTCTTC
CASSLGLAESYNEQFF
>10|-|-|TRBV29-1|TRBJ2-1
TGCAGCGTCGACTACAATGAGCAGTTCTTC
CSVDYNEQFF
>15|-|TRBD1|TRBV2|TRBJ1-1
TGTGCCAGCACCTTTCCCAGGGGGCTGAACACTGAAGCTTTCTTT
CASTFPRGLNTEAFF
>11|-|-|TRBV29-1|TRBJ1-3
TGCAGCGCCTACTCTGGAAACACCATATATTTT
CSAYSGNTIYF
>14|-|-|TRBV7-9|TRBJ2-7
TGTGCCAGCAGCTTAGCAGGGGCCACCTACGAGCAGTACTTC
CASSLAGATYEQYF
>13|-|-|TRBV7-2|TRBJ2-2
TGTGCCAGCAGCCCCACAAACACCGGGGAGCTGTTTTTT
CASSPTNTGELFF
>14|once|-|TRBV29-1|TRBJ1-1
TGCAGCGTTGTTGGGGAGATGGGGTCCTTCGGCGCTTTCTTT
CSVVGEMGSFGAFF
>14|once|-|TRBV2|TRBJ2-7
TGTGCCAGCACCCCAAGCGGGTCCCCCTACGAGCAGTACTTC
CASTPSGSPYEQYF
>18|-|-|TRBV7-9|TRBJ1-3
TGTGCCAGCAGCCACGCCCAGTCGGGGCCCCAGTCTGGAAACACCATATATTTT
CASSHAQSGPQSGNTIYF
>17|-|TRBD2|TRBV7-8|TRBJ2-1
TGTGCCAGCAGCTTCGAATTTGGACTAGCGATCTACAATGAGCAGTTCTTC
CASSFEFGLAIYNEQFF
>15|-|-|TRBV6-5|TRBJ2-1
TGTGCCAGCAGTAAAACTAGGGAGGTCTACAATGAGCAGTTCTTC
CASSKTREVYNEQFF
>14|-|-|TRBV7-9|TRBJ2-2
TGTGCCAGCACCATAATAGAGAACACCGGGGAGCTGTTTTTT
CASTIIENTGELFF
>14|-|TRBD1|TRBV7-9|TRBJ2-1
TGTGCCAGCAGCCCGGACAGGAAGGGCAATGAGCAGTTCTTC
CASSPDRKGNEQFF
>14|-|-|TRBV7-6|TRBJ2-3
TGTGCCAGCAGCTTAGCTGTGGGGACAGATACGCAGTATTTT
CASSLAVGTDTQYF
>17|once|TRBD2|TRBV7-6|TRBJ2-7
TGTGCCAGCAGCTTAGAGGCTAGCGGGAGTGCCTCCTACGAGCAGTACTTC
CASSLEASGSASYEQYF
>9|-|-|TRBV7-9|TRBJ2-1
TGTGCCACCCAAGTTGAGCAGTTCTTC
CATQVEQFF